Each of the 23 T cell receptor beta chains below was sequenced from the same sample in a study of beta chain features in type 1 diabetes (dated by TCRdb to the late 2010s). Results and caveats for the whole study, not just this receptor: A moderate but significant shortening of TCRB CDR3 length was observed in type 1 diabetes patients in all four CD4+ subsets.

Library preparation used the immunoSEQ multiplex PCR assay. The entire isolated RNA was reverse transcribed using the High Capacity cDNA Reverse Transcription Kit, and thus expressed TCRB transcripts were sequenced. TCRdb mirrors the immuneACCESS table, restricted to in-frame sequences. Some clones are absent from its copies; in checked studies, under half trace to an unresolved V gene, and the reason for the others is unknown. A total of some 170,000 clones appear in this sample, more than 60% of them only once. About 0.091% of the sample rests with the top ten. No cognate antigen is known for these TCRs. Sequenced input: naive CD4+ T cells from blood. The cell subset or site label on this specimen signifies: true naive CD4+ T cells. Receptors were obtained from a man aged 25-45 years with type 1 diabetes.

The rearrangement links TRBV5-4 to TRBJ2-2, with TRBD1 matching over 12 bases. Germline CDR1 is SGHNT and CDR2 is YYREEE (reference sequence). Trimming at V came to 4 bases and at J to 5 bases, leaving 12 bases not matched to a gene. This CDR3 contains 18 residues. DNA of the CDR3: TGTGCCAGCAGCATAGGGACAGGGGGCATTCGGGATACCGGGGAGCTGTTTTTT. Its protein is CASSIGTGGIRDTGELFF.

V gene TRBV28 combines with J gene TRBJ2-5; 8 bases map to TRBD2. The CDR3 runs 14 residues. Germline V gene data show CDR1 as MDHEN and CDR2 as SYDVKM. V was clipped by 7 bases and J by 5 bases; unmatched bases: 9. CDR3 bases: TGTGCCAGCACCTCGGGGGGGTTAAGGGAGACCCAGTACTTC. It yields the protein CASTSGGLRETQYF.

This rearrangement joins TRBV28 to TRBJ2-5; D is ambiguous. Trimming took off 0 bases at V and 3 bases at J, with 5 bases between the two ends. Germline CDR1 is MDHEN and CDR2 is SYDVKM. This CDR3 region has 13 residues. CDR3 sequence: CASSLWSEETQYF. For the CDR3, the DNA is TGTGCCAGCAGTTTATGGTCAGAAGAGACCCAGTACTTC.

This clone turned up a few times. The CDR3 bases are TGTGCCTGGAGTGTAGGAGTAGTGGGAGAAGGCAATCAGCCCCAGCATTTT. This translates into CAWSVGVVGEGNQPQHF. The V call is TRBV30, the J call TRBJ1-5; D gene unclear. Trimming removed 0 bases from V and 2 bases from J, with 17 bases in between. In germline, CDR1 is GTSNPN, CDR2 SVGIG (reference sequence). The CDR3 contains 17 residues.

The chain carries TRBV11-2 and TRBJ1-4; D unresolved. CDR3 length: 13 residues. Germline loops: CDR1 SGHAT, CDR2 FQNNGV. Trimming removed 5 bases at V and 7 bases at J, with 11 bases between. This chain's CDR3 is CASSLIRSEKLFF. DNA for the CDR3: TGTGCCAGCAGCCTAATCCGATCTGAAAAACTGTTTTTT.

The chain uses TRBV7-2 and TRBJ2-3; D is undetermined. The V end was cut by 5 bases, the J end by 0 bases, with 12 bases between. Germline CDR1 reads SGHTA; CDR2 reads FQGNSA. The length of the CDR3 is 15 residues. For the CDR3, the DNA is TGTGCCAGCAGCCCAAGGGCTGACAGCACAGATACGCAGTATTTT. Its translation is CASSPRADSTDTQYF.

The rearrangement joins TRBV29-1 to TRBJ1-1; D remains ambiguous. Germline assignment: CDR1 SQVTM and CDR2 ANQGSEA. The CDR3 loop spans 11 amino acids. CDR3 nucleotide sequence: TGCAGTGTGCAGGAGAACACTGAAGCTTTCTTT. Translated: CSVQENTEAFF.

The gene calls are TRBV7-9 and TRBJ2-3; 7 positions match TRBD1. The CDR3 loop spans 13 amino acids. Germline V gene data show CDR1 as SEHNR and CDR2 as FQNEAQ (reference sequence). Trimming took 6 bases from V and 3 from J; bases not matched to a gene: 3. The CDR3 here is CASRDRVTDTQYF. In DNA form, the CDR3 reads TGTGCCAGCAGAGACAGGGTAACAGATACGCAGTATTTT. The complete variable domain, with remaining parts taken from reference TRBV7-9 and TRBJ2-3, reads DTGVSQNPRHKITKRGQNVTFRCDPISEHNRLYWYRQTLGQGPEFLTYFQNEAQLEKSRLLSDRFSAERPKGSFSTLEIQRTEQGDSAMYLCASRDRVTDTQYFGPGTRLTVL.

The chain links TRBV15 to TRBJ1-2, with TRBD1 as a possible D gene (5 bases). Germline V gene data show CDR1 as LNHNV and CDR2 as YYDKDF (reference sequence). The CDR3 consists of 14 residues. Trimming pared 5 bases from V and 3 bases from J, leaving 13 bases between. The CDR3 loop reads CATSPGRPDYGYTF. CDR3 in DNA: TGTGCCACCAGCCCAGGGAGGCCTGACTATGGCTACACCTTC. Using reference TRBV15 and TRBJ1-2 for the parts outside the CDR3, the full variable domain is DAMVIQNPRYQVTQFGKPVTLSCSQTLNHNVMYWYQQKSSQAPKLLFHYYDKDFNNEADTPDNFQSRRPNTSFCFLDIRSPGLGDTAMYLCATSPGRPDYGYTFGSGTRLTVV.

The CDR3 sequence: CAISDVTSGGNEQFF. The CDR3 DNA is TGTGCCATCAGTGATGTCACTAGCGGGGGGAATGAGCAGTTCTTC. The chain has TRBV10-3 and TRBJ2-1; TRBD2 agrees at 12 bases. Germline V lookup: CDR1 ENHRY, CDR2 SYGVKD. V lost 3 bases and J lost 7; bases outside the gene matches: 4. The CDR3 contains 15 residues.

The chain has TRBV30 and TRBJ2-5; 8 nucleotides align to TRBD1. V shed 2 bases, J shed 2 bases, and the junction held 1 base outside the gene matches. CDR1 is GTSNPN, CDR2 SVGIG, per germline (reference sequence). This CDR3 is 13 amino acids long. CDR3: CAWSRDRQETQYF. The CDR3 DNA reads TGTGCCTGGAGTAGGGACAGGCAAGAGACCCAGTACTTC.

This chain connects TRBV30 to TRBJ2-3; 13 nucleotides align to TRBD2. Looked up from germline, CDR1 is GTSNPN and CDR2 is SVGIG (reference sequence). The CDR3 totals 14 residues. Losses at the gene ends were 5 bases for V and 8 bases for J; bases not matched to a gene: 7. CDR3 in amino acids: CAWGPTSGGGTQYF. The DNA of the CDR3 is TGTGCCTGGGGACCCACTAGCGGGGGGGGTACGCAGTATTTT. Combining the CDR3 with reference TRBV30 and TRBJ2-3 gives the whole variable domain SQTIHQWPATLVQPVGSPLSLECTVEGTSNPNLYWYRQAAGRGLQLLFYSVGIGQISSEVPQNLSASRPQDRQFILSSKKLLLSDSGFYLCAWGPTSGGGTQYFGPGTRLTVL.

The CDR3 loop is CASSVGGEETQYF. In nucleotides, the CDR3 is TGTGCCAGCAGCGTAGGGGGAGAAGAGACCCAGTACTTC. V usage is TRBV9 and J usage is TRBJ2-5; D possibly corresponds to TRBD2 (5 bases). Germline V gene lookup returns CDR1 SGDLS and CDR2 YYNGEE. The CDR3 totals 13 residues. Trimming pared 0 bases from V and 3 bases from J, leaving 6 bases between. Variable domain in full (rest from reference TRBV9 and TRBJ2-5): DSGVTQTPKHLITATGQRVTLRCSPRSGDLSVYWYQQSLDQGLQFLIQYYNGEERAKGNILERFSAQQFPDLHSELNLSSLELGDSALYFCASSVGGEETQYFGPGTRLLVL.

This clone appeared a few times. The chain is built from TRBV29-1 and TRBJ1-1; the D is unclear. The germline V gene has CDR1 SQVTM and CDR2 ANQGSEA. Trimming removed 2 bases at V and 4 bases at J, with 8 bases between. CDR3 size: 12 residues. In DNA, the CDR3 is TGCAGCGTTGAAAAGGGTAGCACTGAAGCTTTCTTT. Its protein product is CSVEKGSTEAFF.

The gene calls are TRBV30 and TRBJ2-3, with 15 bases aligning to TRBD2. Germline assignment: CDR1 GTSNPN and CDR2 SVGIG (reference sequence). V shed 0 bases, J shed 2 bases, and the junction held 6 bases outside the gene matches. This CDR3 is built from 18 residues. This CDR3 reads CAWSVHRTSGGATDTQYF. CDR3 nucleotide sequence: TGTGCCTGGAGTGTACATAGGACTAGCGGGGGGGCCACAGATACGCAGTATTTT.

V and J are TRBV2 and TRBJ2-5, with a possible D match to TRBD2 (6 bases). Germline V lookup: CDR1 SNHLY, CDR2 FYNNEI. Trimming removed 1 base at V and 5 bases at J, with 14 bases between. The CDR3 covers 15 residues. The CDR3 protein is CASSEVGGARETQYF. The CDR3, as DNA: TGTGCCAGCAGTGAAGTTGGAGGGGCTCGGGAGACCCAGTACTTC.

This clone was seen only a few times. This same CDR3 is encoded by further DNA sequences in the sample. CDR3 residues: CASSSGGAGANVLTF. The CDR3 DNA is TGCGCCAGCAGCTCTGGTGGTGCTGGGGCCAACGTCCTGACTTTC. V and J are TRBV5-1 and TRBJ2-6, with no clear D. This CDR3 comprises 15 residues. V gave up 3 bases and J gave up 2 bases, with 9 bases separating them. Per the germline V gene, CDR1 is SGHRS and CDR2 is YFSETQ. Variable domain in full (rest from reference TRBV5-1 and TRBJ2-6): KAGVTQTPRYLIKTRGQQVTLSCSPISGHRSVSWYQQTPGQGLQFLFEYFSETQRNKGNFPGRFSGRQFSNSRSEMNVSTLELGDSALYLCASSSGGAGANVLTFGAGSRLTVL.

This clone was detected once. The V and J genes are TRBV9 and TRBJ1-2, with 7 bases matching TRBD1. J gave up 7 bases and V 1 base, and 7 bases lay outside the gene matches. The CDR3 totals 14 residues. Germline loops: CDR1 SGDLS, CDR2 YYNGEE. CDR3 DNA: TGTGCCAGCAGCGTAATTGAGACAGGGAGTGGCTACACCTTC. Translated, it gives CASSVIETGSGYTF.

This rearrangement joins TRBV30 to TRBJ1-6; D is possibly TRBD1 (5 bases). V lost 5 bases and J 11 bases, leaving 13 bases between the germline ends. Germline V lookup: CDR1 GTSNPN, CDR2 SVGIG (reference sequence). The CDR3 contains 12 residues. CDR3 protein: CAWLILGAPLHF. Written as DNA, the CDR3 is TGTGCCTGGCTCATACTAGGGGCACCCCTCCACTTT.

The chain recombines TRBV5-4 with TRBJ2-1; D unresolved. The CDR3 totals 14 residues. The germline V and J ends were trimmed by 0 bases and 3 bases, with 7 bases remaining between them. Germline V gives CDR1 SGHNT, CDR2 YYREEE (reference sequence). The CDR3 protein is CASSLEVSYNEQFF. The DNA of the CDR3 is TGTGCCAGCAGCTTGGAGGTTAGCTACAATGAGCAGTTCTTC.

The chain joins TRBV12-5 to TRBJ1-5; TRBD1 might be the D (5 bases). The germline V and J ends were trimmed by 0 bases and 2 bases, with 8 bases remaining between them. Germline V gene data show CDR1 as LGHNT and CDR2 as FRNRAP. The CDR3 extends over 15 amino acids. CDR3 in DNA: TGTGCTAGTGGTTTGGTACTGGGGGGCAATCAGCCCCAGCATTTT. This translates into CASGLVLGGNQPQHF.

This clone was seen a few times. Here the CDR3 reads CASSSRTGEETQYF. The CDR3 DNA reads TGTGCCAGCAGCTCCCGGACGGGCGAAGAGACCCAGTACTTC. The chain couples TRBV7-8 to TRBJ2-5, with unresolved D. In germline, CDR1 is SGHVS, CDR2 FQNEAQ. Trimming removed 4 bases at V and 3 bases at J, with 12 bases between. The CDR3 is made up of 14 amino acids.

This chain joins TRBV5-4 and TRBJ2-4; 7 nucleotides line up with TRBD1. In germline, CDR1 is SGHNT, CDR2 YYREEE (reference sequence). The CDR3 contains 15 residues. The trim removed 4 bases at V and 7 bases at J, leaving 11 bases unmatched. This chain's CDR3 is CASSPTGDTTNIQYF. In nucleotides, the CDR3 is TGTGCCAGCAGCCCCACAGGGGACACGACCAACATTCAGTACTTC.